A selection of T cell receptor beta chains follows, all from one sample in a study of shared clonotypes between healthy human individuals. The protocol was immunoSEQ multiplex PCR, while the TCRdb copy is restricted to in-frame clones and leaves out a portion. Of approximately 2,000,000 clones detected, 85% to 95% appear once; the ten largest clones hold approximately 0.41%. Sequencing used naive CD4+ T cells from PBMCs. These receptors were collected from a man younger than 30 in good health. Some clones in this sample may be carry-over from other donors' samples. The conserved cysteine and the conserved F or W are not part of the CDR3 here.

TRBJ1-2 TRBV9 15 ASSRIGAGGVDYGYT
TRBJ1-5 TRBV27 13 ASSLGLRIYQPQH
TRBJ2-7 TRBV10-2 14 ASSELRRTPSHEQY
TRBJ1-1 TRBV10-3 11 AISLTGNTEAF
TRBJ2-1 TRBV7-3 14 ASSPIAGAEHNEQF
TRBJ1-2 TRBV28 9 ASQDDRGYT
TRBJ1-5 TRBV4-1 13 ASSQEVHRPQPQH
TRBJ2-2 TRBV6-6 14 ASRGGSGTNTGELF
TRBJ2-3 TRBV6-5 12 ASSIRTSTDTQY
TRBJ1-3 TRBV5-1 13 ASSLAGSSGNTIY
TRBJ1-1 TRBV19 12 ASSPPNRVAEAF
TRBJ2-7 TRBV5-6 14 ASSRSGDRGSYEQY
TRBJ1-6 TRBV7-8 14 ASSLAGRQNNSPLH
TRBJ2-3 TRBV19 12 ASSAASGGDTQY
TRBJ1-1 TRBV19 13 ASSPWRGLNTEAF
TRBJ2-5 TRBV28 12 ASRPTSPKETQY
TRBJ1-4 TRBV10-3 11 AVSGTGDEKLF
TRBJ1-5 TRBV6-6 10 ASNLGGQPQH
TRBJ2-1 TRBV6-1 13 ASSVAGPSYNEQF
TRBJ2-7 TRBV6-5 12 ASKDPTSVIEQY
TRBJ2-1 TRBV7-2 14 ASSRPGLRGHNEQF
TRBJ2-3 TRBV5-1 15 ASSPPIGTGGTDTQY
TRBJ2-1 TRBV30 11 ACTDKNGNEQF
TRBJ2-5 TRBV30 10 AWSPGEETQY
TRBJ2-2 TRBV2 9 ASRVTGELF
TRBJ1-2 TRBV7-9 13 ASSNAGRGFGGYT
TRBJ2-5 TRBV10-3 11 AISLAGLETQY
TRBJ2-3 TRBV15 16 ATSRRIPSGREPDTQY
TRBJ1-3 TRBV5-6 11 ASSLGTENTIY